The 22 T cell receptor beta chains reported below all come from one sample, sequenced in a study of T cell clonotyping in hematopoietic cell transplantation. Data came from immunoSEQ multiplex PCR; TCRdb stores just in-frame clones and leaves some out. The table lists approximately 70,000 clones, around 94% of them singletons. Specimen: peripheral blood mononuclear cells. These receptor sequences come from a man in his fifties or sixties in good health. Some clones in this sample may be carry-over from other donors' samples.

The count of this clone is one. This sequence joins TRBV28 and TRBJ2-7; unclear D gene. The CDR3 totals 12 residues. The germline V gene encodes CDR1 MDHEN and CDR2 SYDVKM. V lost 1 base and J lost 4, with 5 bases in between. The CDR3 spells CASSLLRYEQYF. DNA of the CDR3: TGTGCCAGCAGTTTATTACGGTACGAGCAGTACTTC.

The V call is TRBV5-8, the J call TRBJ2-7, with D perhaps TRBD1 or TRBD2 (5 bases each). This CDR3 is 14 amino acids long. V was clipped by 0 bases and J by 4 bases, with 11 bases between them. Germline loops: CDR1 SGHTS, CDR2 YDEGEE. This CDR3 reads CASSLGGDGYEQYF. The CDR3 DNA reads as TGTGCCAGCAGCTTGGGTGGGGACGGTTACGAGCAGTACTTC.

The chain combines TRBV19 with TRBJ2-6; D tentatively fits TRBD1 or TRBD2 (5 bases each). V lost 5 bases to trimming and J lost 2 bases, with 10 bases between them. CDR3 length equals 15 residues. The V gene's germline CDR1 is LNHDA and CDR2 SQIVND (reference sequence). The CDR3 region has the DNA TGTGCCAGTAGTCCAGGGAGTCCTGGGGCCAACGTCCTGACTTTC. Residues: CASSPGSPGANVLTF.

The rearrangement links TRBV19 to TRBJ2-7, with D uncertain. V shed 1 base and J shed 0 bases, with 10 bases lying between them. Germline-derived CDR1 and CDR2 are LNHDA and SQIVND (reference sequence). The CDR3 spans 15 residues. Here the CDR3 reads CASSIGPGLSYEQYF. CDR3 nucleotide sequence: TGTGCCAGTAGTATAGGCCCAGGCCTCTCCTACGAGCAGTACTTC.

The chain carries TRBV2 and TRBJ1-1; possibly TRBD1 for D (6 bases). The germline CDR1 and CDR2 sequences are SNHLY and FYNNEI. Trimming took 6 bases from V and 4 from J, leaving 15 bases between them. The CDR3 extends over 14 amino acids. The CDR3 DNA is TGTGCCAGCAGCCCGCGGGGGGCGGGCACTGAAGCTTTCTTT. It codes for CASSPRGAGTEAFF.

J is TRBJ2-2 and V is TRBV30; 11 bases are shared with TRBD2. The CDR3 sequence is 16 residues long. Germline assignment: CDR1 GTSNPN and CDR2 SVGIG (reference sequence). J gave up 3 bases and V 2 bases, and 5 bases lay outside the gene matches. CDR3 DNA: TGTGCCTGGAGTAGACTAGCGGGAACGGACACCGGGGAGCTGTTTTTT. Protein: CAWSRLAGTDTGELFF.

The genes are TRBV19 and TRBJ2-1; D might be TRBD2 (7 bases). Trimming cost V 6 bases and J 6 bases, with 24 bases left between them. The CDR3 is 17 residues long. Germline CDR1 LNHDA, CDR2 SQIVND (reference sequence). The CDR3 bases are TGTGCCAGTAGGGGCATTGTTAGGGGGGGGCTCGCCAATGAGCAGTTCTTC. It encodes CASRGIVRGGLANEQFF.

The chain is built from TRBV6-5 and TRBJ2-5, with TRBD2 matching 8 bases. There are 11 residues in the CDR3. CDR1 and CDR2 from the germline V gene are MNHEY and SVGAGI. Germline trimming cut 8 bases from V and 5 bases from J; bases unmatched to any gene: 1. Written as DNA, the CDR3 is TGTGCCAGCCGGGGGGGGGAGACCCAGTACTTC. As protein: CASRGGETQYF.

This chain connects TRBV4-3 to TRBJ2-7; 10 bases map to TRBD1. CDR1 is LGHNA, CDR2 YSLEER, per germline. V trimming: 4 bases; J trimming: 2 bases; junction bases outside the gene matches: 2. The CDR3 runs 14 residues. The CDR3 reads CASSPGQGTYEQYF. CDR3 bases: TGCGCCAGCAGCCCGGGACAGGGGACCTACGAGCAGTACTTC.

The chain recombines TRBV13 with TRBJ2-5; weak D call: TRBD2 (6 bases). The V end was cut by 0 bases, the J end by 5 bases, with 7 bases between. Germline lookup yields CDR1 PRHDT and CDR2 FYEKMQ (reference sequence). The CDR3 has 13 amino acids. The CDR3 sequence is CASSLGGGETQYF. CDR3 coding DNA: TGTGCCAGCAGCTTAGGTGGGGGGGAGACCCAGTACTTC.

V gene TRBV7-3 combines with J gene TRBJ2-2; no reliable D call. V was pared by 3 bases and J by 2 bases, with 7 bases between. CDR3 size: 14 residues. Germline CDR1 SGHTA, CDR2 FQGTGA. CDR3 loop: CASSFSSNTGELFF. The CDR3 DNA is TGTGCCAGCAGCTTCAGTTCTAACACCGGGGAGCTGTTTTTT.

CDR3 sequence reads: CASMDRPPNTEAFF. For the CDR3, the DNA is TGTGCCAGCATGGACAGGCCCCCGAACACTGAAGCTTTCTTT. The V gene is TRBV6-6, the J gene TRBJ1-1, with 7 bases matching TRBD1. The ends lost 7 bases at V and 1 base at J; junction bases unmatched: 6. Germline CDR1 is MNHNY and CDR2 is SVGAGI (reference sequence). The CDR3 is 14 amino acids.

The CDR3 nucleotides are TGTGCCAGCAGCCAGTTCCTACAGGGGTCTAGGTACGAGCAGTACTTC. It yields the protein CASSQFLQGSRYEQYF. J is TRBJ2-7 and V is TRBV4-2; 7 bases map to TRBD1. Germline V gives CDR1 LGHNA, CDR2 YNFKEQ. The CDR3 consists of 16 residues. Trimming at V came to 3 bases and at J to 4 bases, leaving 12 bases not matched to a gene.

The chain is built from TRBV11-2 and TRBJ1-5; D remains unclear. With 3 bases removed from V and 7 bases from J, the gap between germline ends came to 10 bases. CDR1 is SGHAT, CDR2 FQNNGV, per germline. The length of the CDR3 is 13 residues. CDR3 sequence: CASSFEVNQPQHF. The CDR3 DNA is TGTGCCAGCAGCTTTGAGGTTAACCAGCCCCAGCATTTT. The full variable domain, with the rest looked up from reference TRBV11-2 and TRBJ1-5, is EAGVAQSPRYKIIEKRQSVAFWCNPISGHATLYWYQQILGQGPKLLIQFQNNGVVDDSQLPKDRFSAERLKGVDSTLKIQPAKLEDSAVYLCASSFEVNQPQHFGDGTRLSIL.

J is TRBJ1-4 and V is TRBV6-1; D is unresolved. With 6 bases removed from V and 4 bases from J, the gap between germline ends came to 15 bases. This CDR3 has 15 residues. The germline gives CDR1 MNHNS, CDR2 SASEGT. The CDR3 nucleotides are TGTGCCAGCAGCGATGCCGCAGGAATTAATGAAAAACTGTTTTTT. This sequence encodes CASSDAAGINEKLFF.

This clone appeared once. The J gene is TRBJ2-5, the V gene TRBV27, with D perhaps matching TRBD2 (6 bases). CDR1 MNHEY and CDR2 SMNVEV come from the germline V gene (reference sequence). V was pared by 11 bases and J by 0 bases, with 16 bases between. CDR3 length equals 14 residues. The CDR3 loop is CASSLGGYQETQYF. The CDR3 region has the DNA TGTGCCTCCAGCCTTGGGGGGTACCAAGAGACCCAGTACTTC.

The chain employs TRBV10-3 and TRBJ2-7, with 9 positions matching TRBD1. Germline assignment: CDR1 ENHRY and CDR2 SYGVKD. The CDR3 is 15 amino acids. V lost 10 bases, J lost 5 bases, and 15 bases stayed unmatched. The CDR3 loop is CASGEPGTGNNEQYF. The DNA for the CDR3 is TGTGCCAGCGGCGAGCCCGGGACAGGGAACAACGAGCAGTACTTC.

The chain combines TRBV6-5 with TRBJ1-3, with 8 bases matching TRBD1. The V and J ends lost 4 bases and 3 bases, in that order; junction bases with no gene match: 5. The CDR3 loop spans 15 amino acids. In germline, CDR1 is MNHEY, CDR2 SVGAGI. The CDR3 region is CASSLQGEIGNTIYF. As DNA, the CDR3 is TGTGCCAGCAGTTTACAGGGGGAAATTGGAAACACCATATATTTT.

This chain connects TRBV29-1 to TRBJ2-7, with 13 bases fitting TRBD2. The CDR3 is made up of 17 amino acids. Germline values: CDR1 SQVTM, CDR2 ANQGSEA. The V segment lost 4 bases and the J segment 4 bases; nucleotides outside the gene matches: 13. CDR3 DNA: TGCAGCGTTGCGGGTGGTGGGACTAGCGGGAATTTATACGAGCAGTACTTC. Translating it yields CSVAGGGTSGNLYEQYF.

The chain couples TRBV7-8 to TRBJ1-1; the D gene is possibly TRBD1 (5 bases). CDR1 is SGHVS and CDR2 is FQNEAQ in the germline V gene. The length of the CDR3 is 15 residues. Trimming left V 4 bases short and J 0 bases short, with 12 bases between. The DNA for the CDR3 is TGTGCCAGCAGCTCTCGGGGGAACATGAACACTGAAGCTTTCTTT. Protein sequence: CASSSRGNMNTEAFF.

This chain joins TRBV30 and TRBJ1-4, with D maybe TRBD1 (5 bases). From germline, CDR1 is GTSNPN and CDR2 SVGIG (reference sequence). The CDR3 spans 13 residues. The V end was cut by 1 base, the J end by 8 bases, with 11 bases between. The CDR3 sequence is CAWSDRPLEKLFF. DNA for the CDR3: TGTGCCTGGAGTGACAGGCCCTTGGAAAAACTGTTTTTT. The variable domain in full, completed from reference TRBV30 and TRBJ1-4, reads SQTIHQWPATLVQPVGSPLSLECTVEGTSNPNLYWYRQAAGRGLQLLFYSVGIGQISSEVPQNLSASRPQDRQFILSSKKLLLSDSGFYLCAWSDRPLEKLFFGSGTQLSVL.

As regards this clone: One end of the junction varies from germline; a read error may be responsible. V usage is TRBV30 and J usage is TRBJ1-2; unclear D gene. The CDR3 extends over 11 amino acids. Germline V gives CDR1 GTSNPN, CDR2 SVGIG (reference sequence). CDR3 amino acids: CAWSVLTALSF. CDR3 nucleotides: TGTGCCTGGAGTGTACTGACTGCACTCTCATTC.